This T cell receptor (beta chain) emerged from a study of identifying expanded T cells in peripheral blood (dated by TCRdb to the late 2010s). A note on the overall study: Separate aliquots of the same genomic DNA pool were sequenced to produce technical replicates, and four replicates were compared in pairs.

Summary of the overall study and its limitations: Variance in clone template counts between approximately two-week samples significantly increased with total template count across all healthy donors. Across all healthy-donor time intervals, the beta-binomial model significantly cut both the number of clones called differentially abundant and the false-positive rate. It was expected by the authors that biological variance in healthy repertoires might increase further over much longer intervals, such as months to years. The binomial model flagged approximately 1.3 differentially abundant clones between technical replicates but around 16 over about 2 weeks and roughly 19 over around four weeks.

V and J are truncated by 2 bases and 7 bases respectively, leaving an intervening sequence of 6 bases. Per the germline V gene, WSHSY is the CDR1 and SAAADI is the CDR2. From the cysteine up to the phenylalanine, the CDR3 has a length of 11 residues. Kept here is only the CDR3 DNA, which spans 33 bases and is read in frame from base 1. No immune events, such as infections, were documented for the healthy donors during the collection period. To calibrate time-dependent variance in a beta-binomial model of T-cell clone differential abundance, blood repertoires from healthy donors were used as a training cohort. The training cohort included around ten healthy donors, of whom 3 were female and 7 were male. Donor ages ranged from about 29 to 70 years, with an average of roughly 47 years. Whole blood from each healthy donor was obtained from a commercial supplier and was collected at three time points around two weeks apart. For immunosequencing, genomic DNA was extracted from unsorted whole blood.

The immunoSEQ Assay, which uses bias-controlled multiplex PCR amplification of genomic DNA, was used to profile TCRbeta CDR3 regions. The source study handled its data this way. To quantify the absolute abundance of each unique TCRbeta CDR3 region, the sequences were collapsed and filtered. Differential abundance was tested with a binomial (Fisher-equivalent) model and with a beta-binomial model adding time-dependent variance fitted from healthy donors. Clones with fewer than 5 combined templates were removed, and differential abundance was called for clones with a Benjamini-Hochberg FDR below 0.01. Beta-binomial variance was modeled as a function of total template count across the two samples using the form v = (b*log(k)+a)^2. TCRdb holds this immuneACCESS table with in-frame rearrangements only. Some clones are missing; in checked studies, unresolved V genes explain under half, and the rest has no known cause. V, J and clone size are taken as reported in that table, and D and trimming were inferred from the DNA itself. The sample records around 120,000 clones, around 88% of which are singletons. The ten largest clones add up to roughly 15% of the sample.

Of note for this clone: Its antigen remains undetermined. Base qualities are not provided; no much larger clone lies one nucleotide away.

The chain uses TRBV10-2 and TRBJ2-7; TRBD2 is perhaps the D gene, given 6 matching bases. This receptor was obtained from a person aged 18 to 69 in good health. The sample was blood. The CDR3 region: CASSEGGEQYF. The sequenced DNA: TGCGCCAGCAGTGAGGGAGGGGAGCAGTACTTC.